The sequence of this T cell receptor beta chain was determined in a study of blood T cell repertoires in COVID-19. TCRdb's copy holds only in-frame clones and misses some; the assay was immunoSEQ multiplex PCR. The sample lists 65,000 to 80,000 clones, roughly 80% occurring once. The CDR3 sequence is 12 residues long. V was clipped by 2 bases and J by 4 bases, with 6 bases between them. Looked up from germline, CDR1 is MNHEY and CDR2 is SVGAGI. Sequenced: peripheral blood. The V call is TRBV6-5, the J call TRBJ2-7; D possibly corresponds to TRBD1 (5 bases). The clonotype originates from a human donor in a cohort sampled during active COVID-19. CDR3 amino acids: CASSYRGYEQYF. The CDR3 nucleotides read TGTGCCAGCAGTTACAGGGGTTACGAGCAGTACTTC.